Listed below are T cell receptor beta chains from one sample, sequenced in a study of blood T cell repertoires in COVID-19. The table came from immunoSEQ multiplex PCR; TCRdb's copy has only in-frame clones and leaves some out. Of under 150,000 clones listed, about nine tenths are singletons. Sequenced input: peripheral blood. All receptors derive from a man aged 45 to 65 with active or convalescent COVID-19. The CDR3 runs from the conserved cysteine through the conserved F or W. The order of the fields is D gene, J gene, V gene, clone size, CDR3 protein, CDR3 DNA. The D gene is left open where the match is weak. Size is stated for part of the rows, as once, few or many counts, or as a class when the clone is expanded.

>NA|TRBJ2-3|TRBV11-1|NA
CASSLTGLPVDTQYF
TGTGCCAGCAGCCTAACGGGACTCCCCGTGGATACGCAGTATTTT
>NA|TRBJ1-6|TRBV11-2|NA
CASSFGPTGNSPLHF
TGTGCCAGCAGCTTTGGACCAACAGGGAATTCACCCCTCCACTTT
>NA|TRBJ2-1|TRBV19|once
CASTQEGTVYNEQFF
TGTGCCAGTACTCAGGAGGGGACAGTCTACAATGAGCAGTTCTTC
>NA|TRBJ2-2|TRBV11-2|NA
CASSRHTRGTGELFF
TGTGCCAGCAGCCGCCACACCCGGGGGACCGGGGAGCTGTTTTTT
>TRBD2|TRBJ2-3|TRBV5-1|NA
CASSLTSGRSRLDTQYF
TGCGCCAGCAGCCTGACTAGCGGGAGGTCCCGATTGGATACGCAGTATTTT
>TRBD2|TRBJ2-7|TRBV4-3|NA
CASSQAAGLAGEQGYEQYF
TGCGCCAGCAGCCAAGCCGCTGGGCTAGCGGGAGAACAAGGCTACGAGCAGTACTTC
>NA|TRBJ2-2|TRBV5-4|NA
CASSQGIGNTGELFF
TGTGCCAGCAGCCAGGGGATAGGAAACACCGGGGAGCTGTTTTTT
>NA|TRBJ2-2|TRBV7-8|NA
CASSFIQGYTGELFF
TGTGCCAGCAGCTTTATACAGGGCTACACCGGGGAGCTGTTTTTT
>NA|TRBJ2-5|TRBV6-1|NA
CASSESRVRRETQYF
TGTGCCAGCAGTGAGTCCCGGGTCCGGAGGGAGACCCAGTACTTC
>NA|TRBJ1-2|TRBV7-2|NA
CASSLDRLYGYTF
TGTGCCAGCAGCTTAGACAGGCTCTATGGCTACACCTTC
>TRBD2|TRBJ2-1|TRBV5-4|NA
CASSHPGTSGGGEQFF
TGTGCCAGCAGCCATCCTGGGACTAGCGGGGGGGGTGAGCAGTTCTTC
>NA|TRBJ2-7|TRBV5-1|NA
CASSSGAGWSYEQYF
TGCGCCAGCAGCTCCGGAGCGGGTTGGTCCTACGAGCAGTACTTC
>NA|TRBJ1-3|TRBV19|NA
CASSRQVSGNTIYF
TGTGCCAGTAGTAGACAGGTCTCTGGAAACACCATATATTTT
>NA|TRBJ2-5|TRBV6-1|NA
CASSSQETQYF
TGTGCCAGCAGTTCTCAAGAGACCCAGTACTTC
>TRBD2|TRBJ2-2|TRBV28|NA
CASNRLTSGTNTGELFF
TGTGCCAGCAACCGATTGACTAGCGGGACTAACACCGGGGAGCTGTTTTTT
>NA|TRBJ2-1|TRBV7-3|NA
CASSSNPAVADLSAEQFF
TGTGCCAGCAGCTCAAACCCCGCTGTAGCGGACCTTTCCGCTGAGCAGTTCTTC
>TRBD1|TRBJ1-4|TRBV30|NA
CAWSKSYRGHREKLFF
TGTGCCTGGAGTAAATCTTACAGGGGGCATCGAGAAAAACTGTTTTTT
>NA|TRBJ1-2|TRBV28|NA
CASSSPGAQGYTF
TGTGCCAGCAGTTCACCAGGGGCGCAAGGCTACACCTTC